Listed here are 12 T cell receptor beta chains from one sample, sequenced in a study of cytomegalovirus exposure and HLA in healthy donors. 13 Jbeta primers and 60 Vbeta primers were used for the PCR. TCRdb's copy holds only in-frame clones and misses some; the assay was immunoSEQ multiplex PCR. The sample records 150,000 to 200,000 clones, about 65% being singletons. The specimen sequenced was PBMCs. These receptors were obtained from a girl between 5 and 17 years old in good health and CMV-seronegative.

In regard to this clone: At the DNA level, this CDR3 is encoded by other sequences in the same sample as well. The chain has TRBV19 and TRBJ1-1, with D possibly TRBD1 on 6 matching bases. This CDR3 has 14 amino acids. V lost 1 base, J lost 0 bases, and 6 bases lay in between. Germline CDR1 and CDR2: LNHDA and SQIVND (reference sequence). The CDR3 sequence is CASSIGTVNTEAFF. Written as DNA, the CDR3 is TGTGCCAGTAGTATAGGGACAGTGAACACTGAAGCTTTCTTT.

The V call is TRBV19, the J call TRBJ2-7; TRBD1 matches 8 bases. This CDR3 comprises 15 residues. With V trimmed by 4 bases and J by 3 bases, 8 bases remained unmatched. CDR1 and CDR2 (germline): LNHDA, SQIVND (reference sequence). The CDR3 nucleotides read TGTGCCAGTAGTAAGGGACAGGAGACGTACTACGAGCAGTACTTC. This codes for CASSKGQETYYEQYF.

The chain carries TRBV18 and TRBJ2-3; a weak D match, TRBD2 (6 bases). From germline, CDR1 is KGHSH and CDR2 LQKENI. The V end was cut by 3 bases, the J end by 0 bases, with 10 bases between. The CDR3 consists of 15 residues. The CDR3 nucleotides read TGTGCCAGCTCACCCCCGGGGGTAAGCACAGATACGCAGTATTTT. Translating gives CASSPPGVSTDTQYF.

The gene calls are TRBV2 and TRBJ2-2; D perhaps matches TRBD1 (5 bases). V lost 8 bases and J lost 1, with 8 bases in between. CDR1 SNHLY and CDR2 FYNNEI come from the germline V gene. This CDR3 is 13 amino acids long. The CDR3 here is CASSRENTGELFF. The CDR3 DNA reads TGTGCCAGCTCCAGGGAGAACACCGGGGAGCTGTTTTTT.

This chain connects TRBV7-9 to TRBJ2-5, with a tentative D call TRBD2 (5 bases). In germline, CDR1 is SEHNR, CDR2 FQNEAQ (reference sequence). This CDR3 is 13 amino acids long. V lost 3 bases, J lost 2 bases, and 7 bases lay in between. As DNA, the CDR3 is TGTGCCAGCAGCTTCGGGGTACAAGAGACCCAGTACTTC. It encodes CASSFGVQETQYF.

The sample holds one count of this clone. The chain recombines TRBV18 with TRBJ1-3; unclear D gene. This CDR3 is 13 amino acids long. CDR1 is KGHSH, CDR2 LQKENI, per germline. Trimming left V 2 bases short and J 4 bases short, with 6 bases between. The CDR3 DNA follows: TGTGCCAGCTCACCATCGGAGGGAAACACCATATATTTT. This gives the protein CASSPSEGNTIYF.

The sample holds a few counts of this clone. This sequence joins TRBV5-6 and TRBJ1-4, with D perhaps matching TRBD1 (5 bases). Trimming removed 1 base at V and 8 bases at J, with 15 bases between. The CDR3 runs to 15 residues. In germline, CDR1 is SGHDT, CDR2 YYEEEE. CDR3 loop: CASSLTGEGGEKLFF. In DNA form, the CDR3 reads TGTGCCAGCAGCTTGACGGGGGAGGGTGGCGAAAAACTGTTTTTT.

This sequence joins TRBV6-5 and TRBJ1-2; possibly TRBD1 for D (6 bases). This CDR3 region has 13 residues. Trimming shortened V by 5 bases and J by 4 bases, and 11 bases separated the two germline ends. The V gene's germline CDR1 is MNHEY and CDR2 SVGAGI. The DNA of the CDR3 is TGTGCCAGCAGTACGCGGACAGCCTATGGCTACACCTTC. This gives the protein CASSTRTAYGYTF.

This rearrangement joins TRBV11-1 to TRBJ2-7; D possibly corresponds to TRBD2 (6 bases). Trimming pared 5 bases from V and 0 bases from J, leaving 17 bases between. The CDR3 spans 16 residues. Germline CDR1 is SGHAT and CDR2 is FQDESV (reference sequence). The CDR3 region is CASSETARGISYEQYF. CDR3 bases: TGTGCCAGCAGCGAGACTGCGCGGGGCATCTCCTACGAGCAGTACTTC.

The chain employs TRBV6-1 and TRBJ2-7; D might be TRBD1 (5 bases). The V gene's germline CDR1 is MNHNS and CDR2 SASEGT. The V end was cut by 1 base, the J end by 3 bases, with 10 bases between. The CDR3 loop spans 14 amino acids. CDR3 coding DNA: TGTGCCAGCAGTGAAGGGGGCGTTTTCTACGAGCAGTACTTC. Translation: CASSEGGVFYEQYF.

V usage is TRBV5-5 and J usage is TRBJ2-7; 10 bases line up with TRBD1. V shed 4 bases, J shed 7 bases, and the junction held 11 bases outside the gene matches. The CDR3 spans 15 residues. Germline loops: CDR1 SGHKS, CDR2 YYEKEE (reference sequence). The CDR3 protein is CASSQPGQGPEEQYF. The CDR3 DNA reads as TGTGCCAGCAGCCAACCGGGACAGGGGCCAGAGGAGCAGTACTTC.

This clone was picked up one time. The V and J genes are TRBV6-1 and TRBJ2-5; D gene unclear. This CDR3 region has 12 residues. Germline CDR1 and CDR2: MNHNS and SASEGT. Trimming took 3 bases from V and 2 from J, leaving 4 bases between them. CDR3 sequence: CASSERQETQYF. The CDR3 bases are TGTGCCAGCAGTGAGCGACAAGAGACCCAGTACTTC.